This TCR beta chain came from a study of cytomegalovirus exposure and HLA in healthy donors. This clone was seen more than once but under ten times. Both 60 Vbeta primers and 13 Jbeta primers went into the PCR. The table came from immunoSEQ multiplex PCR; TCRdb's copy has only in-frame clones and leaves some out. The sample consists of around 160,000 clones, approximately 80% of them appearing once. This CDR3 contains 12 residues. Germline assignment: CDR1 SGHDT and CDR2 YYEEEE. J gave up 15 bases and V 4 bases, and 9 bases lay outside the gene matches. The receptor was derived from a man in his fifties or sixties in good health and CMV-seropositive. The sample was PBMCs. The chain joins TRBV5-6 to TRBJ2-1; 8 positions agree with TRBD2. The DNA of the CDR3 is TGTGCCAGCAGCACTGCGGGGGGACGACCGTTCTTC. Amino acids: CASSTAGGRPFF.